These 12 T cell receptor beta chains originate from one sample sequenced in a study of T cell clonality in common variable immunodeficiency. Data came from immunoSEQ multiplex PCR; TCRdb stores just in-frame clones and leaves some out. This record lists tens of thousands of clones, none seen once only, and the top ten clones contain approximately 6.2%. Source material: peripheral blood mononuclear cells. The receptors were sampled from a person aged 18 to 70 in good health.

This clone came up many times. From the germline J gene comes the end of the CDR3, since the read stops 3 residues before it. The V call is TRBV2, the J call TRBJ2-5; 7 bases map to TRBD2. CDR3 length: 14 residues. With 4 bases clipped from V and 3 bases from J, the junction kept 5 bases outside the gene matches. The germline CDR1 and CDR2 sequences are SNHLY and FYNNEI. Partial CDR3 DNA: TGTGCCAGCAGTGTCACCGGACTAGAAGAGACC. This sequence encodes CASSVTGLEET. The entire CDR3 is CASSVTGLEETQYF.

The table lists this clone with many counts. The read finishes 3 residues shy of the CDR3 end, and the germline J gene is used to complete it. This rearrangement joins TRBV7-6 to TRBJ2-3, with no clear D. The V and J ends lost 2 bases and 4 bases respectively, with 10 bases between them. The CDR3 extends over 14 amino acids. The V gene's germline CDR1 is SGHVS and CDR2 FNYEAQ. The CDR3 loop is CASSLLYSADTQYF. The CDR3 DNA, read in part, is TGTGCCAGCAGCTTATTATACTCCGCAGATACG.

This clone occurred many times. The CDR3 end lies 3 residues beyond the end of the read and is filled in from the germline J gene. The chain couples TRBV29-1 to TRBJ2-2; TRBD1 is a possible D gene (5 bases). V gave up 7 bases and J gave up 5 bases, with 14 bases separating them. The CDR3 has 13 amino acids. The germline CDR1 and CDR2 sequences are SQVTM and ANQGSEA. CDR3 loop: CSAVEGQTGELFF. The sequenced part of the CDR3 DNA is TGCAGCGCCGTCGAAGGACAAACCGGGGAG.

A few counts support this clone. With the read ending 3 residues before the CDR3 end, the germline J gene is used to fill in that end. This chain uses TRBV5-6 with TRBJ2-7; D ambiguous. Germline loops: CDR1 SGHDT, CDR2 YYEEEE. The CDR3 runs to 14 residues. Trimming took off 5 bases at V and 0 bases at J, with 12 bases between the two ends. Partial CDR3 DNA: TGTGCCAGCAGGAGGCGGATACTCTCCTACGAG. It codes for CASRRRILSYE. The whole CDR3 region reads CASRRRILSYEQYF.

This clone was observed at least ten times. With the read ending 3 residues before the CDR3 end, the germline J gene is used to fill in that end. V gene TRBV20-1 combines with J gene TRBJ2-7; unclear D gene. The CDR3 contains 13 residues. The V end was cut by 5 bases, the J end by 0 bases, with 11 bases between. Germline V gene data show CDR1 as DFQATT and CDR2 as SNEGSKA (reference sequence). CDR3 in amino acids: CSAGLASSYEQYF. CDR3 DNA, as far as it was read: TGCAGTGCTGGTTTGGCAAGCTCCTACGAG.

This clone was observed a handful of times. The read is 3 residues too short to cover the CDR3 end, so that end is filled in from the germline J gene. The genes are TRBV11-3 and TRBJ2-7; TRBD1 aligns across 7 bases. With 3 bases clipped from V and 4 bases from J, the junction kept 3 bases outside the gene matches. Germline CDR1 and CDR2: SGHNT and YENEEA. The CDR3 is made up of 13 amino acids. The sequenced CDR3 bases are TGTGCCAGCAGCTTTGAACAGGGGTACGAG. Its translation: CASSFEQGYE. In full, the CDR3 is CASSFEQGYEQYF.

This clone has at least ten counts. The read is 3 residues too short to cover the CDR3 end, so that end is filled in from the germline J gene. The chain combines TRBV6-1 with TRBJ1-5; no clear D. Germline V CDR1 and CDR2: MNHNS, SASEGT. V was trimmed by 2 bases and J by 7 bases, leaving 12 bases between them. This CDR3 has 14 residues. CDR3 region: CASSEFGPEQPQHF. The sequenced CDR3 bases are TGTGCCAGCAGTGAATTTGGCCCAGAGCAGCCC.

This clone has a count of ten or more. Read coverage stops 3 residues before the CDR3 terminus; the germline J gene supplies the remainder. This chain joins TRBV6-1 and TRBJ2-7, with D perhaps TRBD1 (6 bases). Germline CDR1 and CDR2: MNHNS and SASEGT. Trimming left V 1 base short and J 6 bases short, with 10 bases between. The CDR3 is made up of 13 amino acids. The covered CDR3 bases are TGTGCCAGCAGTGAAGGCAGGGGTAGCGAG. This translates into CASSEGRGSE. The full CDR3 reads CASSEGRGSEQYF.

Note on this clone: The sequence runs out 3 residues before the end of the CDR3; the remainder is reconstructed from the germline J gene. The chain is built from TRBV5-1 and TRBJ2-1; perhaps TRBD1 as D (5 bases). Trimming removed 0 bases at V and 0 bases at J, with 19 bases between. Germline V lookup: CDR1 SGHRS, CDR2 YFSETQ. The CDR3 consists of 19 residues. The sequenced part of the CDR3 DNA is TGCGCCAGCAGCTTGGTGGGGCAGCGTGCACTTAGCTCCTACAATGAG. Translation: CASSLVGQRALSSYNE. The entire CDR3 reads CASSLVGQRALSSYNEQFF.

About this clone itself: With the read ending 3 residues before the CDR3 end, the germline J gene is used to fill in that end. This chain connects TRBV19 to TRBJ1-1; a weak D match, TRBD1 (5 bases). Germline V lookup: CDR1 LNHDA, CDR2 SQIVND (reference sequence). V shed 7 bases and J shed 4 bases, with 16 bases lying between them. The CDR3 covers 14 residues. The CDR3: CASNSFGTGTEAFF. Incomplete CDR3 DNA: TGTGCCAGTAACAGTTTCGGGACTGGCACTGAA.

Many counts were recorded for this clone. Incomplete CDR3 DNA: TGCGCCAGCAGCCCTGGGACAGGGCAACCCACC. Translating it yields CASSPGTGQPT. The CDR3, in full, reads CASSPGTGQPTLHF. The V gene is TRBV5-1, the J gene TRBJ1-6; TRBD1 matches at 9 bases. The observed sequence ends 3 residues before the CDR3 terminus, with the missing tail filled in from the germline J gene. CDR3 length equals 14 residues. Per the germline V gene, CDR1 is SGHRS and CDR2 is YFSETQ.

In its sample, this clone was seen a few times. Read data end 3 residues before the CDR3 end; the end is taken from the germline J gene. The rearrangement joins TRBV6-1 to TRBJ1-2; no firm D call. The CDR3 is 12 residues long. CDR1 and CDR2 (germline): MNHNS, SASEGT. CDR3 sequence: CASSEGGYDYTF. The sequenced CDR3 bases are TGTGCCAGCAGTGAAGGAGGGTACGAC.